The 3 T cell receptor beta chains reported below all come from one sample, sequenced in a study of memory CD4+ T cells and cytomegalovirus serostatus. Single viable CD3+CD4+CD8-CD45RO+ cells were sorted as the memory CD4+ T cells. Method: immunoSEQ multiplex PCR; TCRdb's copy keeps in-frame clones and lacks some. The sample lists about 75,000 clones; around 78% were seen once. Sequencing was carried out using memory CD4+ T cells from blood. Source of these receptors: an adult in good health and CMV-seropositive.

On this clone itself: Other nucleotide sequences from this sample produce the same CDR3. V gene TRBV11-2 combines with J gene TRBJ1-1; 7 bases are shared with TRBD1. Germline values: CDR1 SGHAT, CDR2 FQNNGV. V shed 2 bases, J shed 0 bases, and the junction held 6 bases outside the gene matches. The CDR3 covers 16 residues. CDR3 protein: CASSLRFGTVNTEAFF. CDR3 nucleotide sequence: TGTGCCAGCAGCTTAAGGTTTGGGACAGTGAACACTGAAGCTTTCTTT.

The chain has TRBV6-6 and TRBJ2-3, with D tentatively TRBD1 or TRBD2 (5 bases each). With 4 bases removed from V and 5 bases from J, the gap between germline ends came to 13 bases. Germline CDR1 is MNHNY and CDR2 is SVGAGI (reference sequence). CDR3 length: 14 amino acids. The CDR3 loop is CASSWDLSGDTQYF. The CDR3 bases are TGTGCCAGCAGTTGGGACCTCTCGGGAGATACGCAGTATTTT.

The genes are TRBV7-6 and TRBJ2-5; maybe TRBD1 (6 bases). The CDR3 runs 14 residues. The V gene's germline CDR1 is SGHVS and CDR2 FNYEAQ. The germline V and J ends were trimmed by 3 bases and 1 base, with 9 bases remaining between them. The CDR3 sequence: CASSLGQIQETQYF. The CDR3 DNA reads as TGTGCCAGCAGCTTGGGACAAATCCAAGAGACCCAGTACTTC. Complete variable domain (other parts from reference TRBV7-6 and TRBJ2-5): GAGVSQSPRYKVTKRGQDVALRCDPISGHVSLYWYRQALGQGPEFLTYFNYEAQQDKSGLPNDRFSAERPEGSISTLTIQRTEQRDSAMYRCASSLGQIQETQYFGPGTRLLVL.